This T cell receptor beta chain was observed in a study of blood T cell repertoires in COVID-19. In the study overall: Specimens from acute and convalescent COVID-19 originated in the United States, Italy and Spain. Sources were T cells, B-cell-depleted T cells, or PBMCs; the material itself was cDNA or gDNA.

This clone was seen at least ten times. Here immunoSEQ multiplex PCR was the method, and the copy in TCRdb shows in-frame clones only, minus some. The sample has under 200,000 clones; 70% to 90% are singletons. The sequenced sample was peripheral blood. The origin of this receptor is a man aged 35-49 years with active or convalescent COVID-19.

CDR3 in DNA: TGCGCCAGCAGCTTAGCCGGGACAGAAGAAGCTTTCTTT. This sequence encodes CASSLAGTEEAFF. The chain carries TRBV5-1 and TRBJ1-1; 7 bases match TRBD1. The CDR3 totals 13 residues. V dropped 2 bases and J dropped 8; count of bases not matched to a gene: 6. The germline gives CDR1 SGHRS, CDR2 YFSETQ.